This T cell receptor (beta chain) was identified during a study of blood T cell repertoires in COVID-19. For the study at large: The origin of the acute and convalescent COVID-19 samples was the United States, Italy and Spain.

The CDR3 extends over 15 amino acids. Per the study methods: It was from reference gene primer amplification that nucleated cell counts were estimated. Produced via immunoSEQ multiplex PCR; TCRdb's table is partial and in-frame only. The V and J calls and clone size come from that table; D and trimming were worked out from the DNA. The top ten clones hold approximately 1.5% of a sample with hundreds of thousands of clones, roughly 89% of them seen once. The sequence derives from a woman aged 25-40 years with active or convalescent COVID-19. The chain has TRBV21-1 and TRBJ2-1; whether TRBD2, the table's D call, matches the DNA was not checked. TRBV21-1 is a pseudogene segment. Source material: peripheral blood. CDR3: CASSKLTLVHNEQFF. The CDR3 DNA is TGTGCCAGCAGCAAACTAACCCTGGTCCACAATGAGCAGTTCTTC.